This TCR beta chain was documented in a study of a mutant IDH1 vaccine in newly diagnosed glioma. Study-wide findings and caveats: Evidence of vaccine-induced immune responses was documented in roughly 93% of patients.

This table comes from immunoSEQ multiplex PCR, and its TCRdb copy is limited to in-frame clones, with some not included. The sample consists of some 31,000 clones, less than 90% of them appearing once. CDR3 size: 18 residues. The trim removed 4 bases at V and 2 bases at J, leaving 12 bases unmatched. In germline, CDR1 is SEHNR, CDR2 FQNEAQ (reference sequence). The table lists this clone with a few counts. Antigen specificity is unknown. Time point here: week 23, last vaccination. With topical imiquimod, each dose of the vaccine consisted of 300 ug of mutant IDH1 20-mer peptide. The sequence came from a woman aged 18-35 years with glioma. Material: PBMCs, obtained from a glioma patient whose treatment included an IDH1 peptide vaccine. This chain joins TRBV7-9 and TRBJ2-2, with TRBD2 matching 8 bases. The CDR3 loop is CASSSELGSGANTGELFF. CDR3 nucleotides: TGTGCCAGCAGCTCGGAGCTCGGTAGCGGGGCTAACACCGGGGAGCTGTTTTTT.